The 10 T cell receptor beta chains presented below share a single source sample, sequenced in a study of blood T cell repertoires in COVID-19. The data were produced by immunoSEQ multiplex PCR, yet TCRdb's version contains in-frame clones alone and is incomplete. The sample has hundreds of thousands of clones, 86% seen once. The sample consisted of PBMCs or T cells enriched from blood (not recorded which). These receptors all come from a woman in her forties or fifties who had recovered from COVID-19.

This clone was seen once. This chain connects TRBV7-6 to TRBJ2-3, with no clear D. V lost 1 base and J lost 2, with 7 bases in between. CDR3 length equals 14 residues. Germline V lookup: CDR1 SGHVS, CDR2 FNYEAQ. The CDR3 DNA reads as TGTGCCAGCAGCTTAGTCACACACACAGATACGCAGTATTTT. Its protein product is CASSLVTHTDTQYF.

The V gene is TRBV30, the J gene TRBJ2-3, with 7 bases aligning to TRBD2. Trimming took 0 bases from V and 5 from J; bases not matched to a gene: 11. The CDR3 is 16 amino acids. Germline lookup yields CDR1 GTSNPN and CDR2 SVGIG (reference sequence). The CDR3 nucleotides are TGTGCCTGGAGTGTATGGATCGGCCCGGGGGGAGATACGCAGTATTTT. Translating gives CAWSVWIGPGGDTQYF. The full variable domain, with the rest looked up from reference TRBV30 and TRBJ2-3, is SQTIHQWPATLVQPVGSPLSLECTVEGTSNPNLYWYRQAAGRGLQLLFYSVGIGQISSEVPQNLSASRPQDRQFILSSKKLLLSDSGFYLCAWSVWIGPGGDTQYFGPGTRLTVL.

The V gene is TRBV4-1, the J gene TRBJ1-5; 8 positions match TRBD1. The CDR3 has 18 residues. In germline, CDR1 is MGHRA, CDR2 YSYEKL. V was clipped by 4 bases and J by 0 bases; unmatched bases: 11. The CDR3 here is CASSRDGQGAYSNQPQHF. CDR3 sequence (DNA): TGCGCCAGCAGCCGGGACGGACAGGGAGCTTATAGCAATCAGCCCCAGCATTTT.

The chain uses TRBV7-3 and TRBJ2-1, with 10 bases that match TRBD2. Trimming removed 5 bases from V and 9 bases from J; junction bases left unmatched: 4. CDR1 and CDR2 (germline): SGHTA, FQGTGA. This CDR3 is built from 13 residues. The DNA of the CDR3 is TGTGCCAGCAGCCTCAGCGGGGGGGTTGAGCAGTTCTTC. As protein: CASSLSGGVEQFF. The variable domain in full, with the rest retrieved from reference TRBV7-3 and TRBJ2-1, is GAGVSQTPSNKVTEKGKYVELRCDPISGHTALYWYRQSLGQGPEFLIYFQGTGAADDSGLPNDRFFAVRPEGSVSTLKIQRTERGDSAVYLCASSLSGGVEQFFGPGTRLTVL.

This chain joins TRBV6-5 and TRBJ1-1; no clear D gene. The CDR3 consists of 15 residues. V dropped 0 bases and J dropped 5 bases, with 13 bases sitting between them. CDR1 is MNHEY, CDR2 SVGAGI, per germline. DNA for the CDR3: TGTGCCAGCAGTTACTCGCCCAAAGGGAGGACTGAAGCTTTCTTT. Amino acids: CASSYSPKGRTEAFF.

This clone has more than one count but fewer than ten. The chain joins TRBV2 to TRBJ1-6, with D unresolved. Trimming removed 5 bases from V and 6 bases from J, with 5 bases in between. The germline V gene has CDR1 SNHLY and CDR2 FYNNEI. The CDR3 has 12 amino acids. CDR3 loop: CASSRLNSPLHF. CDR3 DNA: TGTGCCAGCAGTCGACTTAATTCACCCCTCCACTTT.

This clone has a single count. The chain is built from TRBV7-2 and TRBJ2-4, with 7 bases fitting TRBD2. The V gene's germline CDR1 is SGHTA and CDR2 FQGNSA. This CDR3 is 15 amino acids long. The trim removed 5 bases at V and 2 bases at J, leaving 6 bases unmatched. The CDR3 loop is CASSPGGTTKNIQYF. In DNA, the CDR3 is TGTGCCAGCAGCCCCGGGGGGACCACCAAAAACATTCAGTACTTC.

This chain links TRBV3-1 (or the pseudogene TRBV3-2) with TRBJ2-2, with 12 nucleotides matching TRBD2. Germline CDR1 and CDR2: LGHDT and YNNKEL (reference sequence). Germline trimming cut 0 bases from V and 5 bases from J; bases unmatched to any gene: 10. The CDR3 extends over 19 amino acids. The CDR3 here is CASSQDSLAGGPGTGELFF. CDR3 sequence (DNA): TGTGCCAGCAGCCAAGATTCCCTAGCGGGGGGGCCGGGGACCGGGGAGCTGTTTTTT.

The rearrangement uses TRBV11-2 and TRBJ2-3; 8 bases align to TRBD2. The J segment lost 4 bases and the V segment lost 1 base, leaving 1 base of the junction unmatched. From germline, CDR1 is SGHAT and CDR2 FQNNGV. The CDR3 runs 14 residues. The CDR3 here is CASSLAGGPDTQYF. The CDR3 bases are TGTGCCAGCAGCTTAGCGGGGGGGCCAGATACGCAGTATTTT.

V usage is TRBV28 and J usage is TRBJ1-3; TRBD1 might be the D (6 bases). Germline V gene sequence: CDR1 MDHEN, CDR2 SYDVKM. This CDR3 spans 12 amino acids. The germline V and J ends were trimmed by 5 bases and 14 bases, with 16 bases remaining between them. The CDR3 here is CASSPGQWEVYF. The CDR3 nucleotides are TGTGCCAGCAGTCCTGGACAGTGGGAAGTATATTTT.